The rows below give T cell receptor beta chains drawn from one sample of a study of T-cell reconstitution after alpha-beta-depleted transplantation in children. TCRdb fed the PCR reads into MiXCR, producing one record per CDR3 protein. Counted here are roughly 400,000 distinct CDR3 sequences, about 40% occurring once; the ten biggest clones make up under 35%. Here the sequenced sample was PBMCs, taken before TCRalphabeta/CD19-depleted stem cell transplant. Every receptor here comes from a girl aged 2 to 9 with aplastic anemia, due to receive a stem cell transplant. Each CDR3 is given with its conserved first and last residue. Each record gives: clone size, V gene, J gene, D gene, CDR3 protein, CDR3 DNA. D genes are given only for firm matches. Clone size appears in some rows only: once, few, many, or a class for an expanded clone.

-,TRBV25-1,TRBJ2-1,-,CASRGRDGGYNEQFF,TGTGCCAGCAGGGGGCGGGACGGGGGCTACAATGAGCAGTTCTTC
-,TRBV19,TRBJ2-3,-,CASSILGLNIDTQYF,TGTGCCAGTAGTATTCTGGGACTCAATATAGATACGCAGTATTTT
-,TRBV27,TRBJ1-2,-,CASSLSYPVGRGYTF,TGTGCCAGCAGTCTTAGTTACCCCGTGGGGCGTGGCTACACCTTC
-,TRBV6-5,TRBJ2-1,TRBD1,CASRQGQAQFF,TGTGCCAGCAGACAGGGACAGGCGCAGTTCTTC
-,TRBV27,TRBJ2-5,-,CASSPLALETQYF,TGTGCCAGCAGCCCCCTAGCGTTAGAGACCCAGTACTTC
few,TRBV7-8,TRBJ1-2,TRBD1,CASSSGQGHYGYTF,TGTGCCAGCAGCTCAGGACAGGGGCACTATGGCTACACCTTC
-,TRBV20-1,TRBJ2-1,-,CSAREGPGEQFF,TGCAGTGCTAGAGAAGGGCCCGGCGAGCAGTTCTTC
few,TRBV7-2,TRBJ1-2,TRBD1,CASSRQGINYGYTF,TGTGCCAGCAGCCGACAGGGAATAAACTATGGCTACACCTTC
-,TRBV20-1,TRBJ2-3,TRBD2,CSAPRAGVSTDTQYF,TGCAGTGCCCCCCGAGCGGGGGTGAGCACAGATACGCAGTATTTT
-,TRBV7-6,TRBJ2-2,-,CASSLFGDVYTGELFF,TGTGCCAGCAGCTTATTCGGGGACGTATACACCGGGGAGCTGTTTTTT
once,TRBV7-2,TRBJ2-6,-,CASSSAGIGANVLTF,TGTGCCAGCAGCTCAGCCGGGATTGGGGCCAACGTCCTGACTTTC
-,TRBV6-1,TRBJ2-1,-,CASSEDWLREQFF,TGTGCCAGCAGTGAGGACTGGCTCAGGGAGCAGTTCTTC
many,TRBV10-2,TRBJ1-6,-,CASSEDNNSPLHF,TGCGCCAGCAGTGAGGACAACAATTCACCCCTCCACTTT
many,TRBV9,TRBJ1-2,TRBD1,CASSVTRDRGRAGGYTF,TGTGCCAGCAGCGTCACCCGGGACAGGGGGCGTGCGGGTGGCTACACCTTC
many,TRBV11-2,TRBJ2-3,-,CASREDPYPQYF,TGTGCCAGCCGAGAGGACCCGTACCCTCAGTATTTT
-,TRBV24-1,TRBJ2-1,-,CATARGGTDNEQFF,TGTGCCACCGCACGAGGCGGGACCGACAATGAGCAGTTCTTC
-,TRBV20-1,TRBJ1-2,-,CSAGDSSGYGYTF,TGCAGTGCCGGGGACTCCTCGGGCTATGGCTACACCTTC
-,TRBV29-1,TRBJ2-1,-,CSLLQGVGEQFF,TGCAGTCTGCTACAGGGAGTCGGTGAGCAGTTCTTC
few,TRBV10-3,TRBJ2-7,TRBD2,CAIREGLAGGLYEQYF,TGTGCCATCAGGGAGGGGTTAGCGGGAGGTCTCTACGAGCAGTACTTC
-,TRBV18,TRBJ2-7,-,CASSPGPGSYEQYF,TGTGCCAGCTCACCAGGACCCGGTTCCTACGAGCAGTACTTC
-,TRBV5-1,TRBJ2-1,TRBD2,CASSLAGGGALGEQFF,TGCGCCAGCAGCTTGGCAGGCGGGGGGGCCTTAGGTGAGCAGTTCTTC
many,TRBV20-1,TRBJ2-7,-,CSALRFRDLAYEQYF,TGCAGTGCATTGAGGTTCCGGGACTTAGCCTACGAGCAGTACTTC
-,TRBV28,TRBJ2-7,-,CASSLRNRGRYEQYF,TGTGCCAGCAGTTTAAGGAACCGGGGACGGTACGAGCAGTACTTC
few,TRBV7-9,TRBJ2-7,-,CASSHDNSYEQYF,TGTGCCAGCAGCCATGACAACTCCTACGAGCAGTACTTC
once,TRBV4-2,TRBJ2-5,-,CASSQGSLSETQYF,TGTGCCAGCAGCCAAGGGAGCTTGTCGGAGACCCAGTACTTC
-,TRBV28,TRBJ2-1,-,CASSAPGVIRWLEQFF,TGTGCCAGCAGTGCTCCCGGGGTGATCCGGTGGCTTGAGCAGTTCTTC
-,TRBV6-5,TRBJ1-1,TRBD1,CASSYAEVPGQAEVFF,TGTGCCAGCAGTTACGCGGAAGTACCGGGACAGGCTGAAGTTTTCTTT